These 8 T cell receptor beta chains came from one sample sequenced in a study of human T cells and chemical hapten exposure (dated by TCRdb to about 2021). Interpreted using the paper, the time point label stands for: patch test 2, 6 weeks after DPC sensitization. The treatment or condition label for this specimen denotes: therapeutic diphenylcyclopropenone sensitization with weekly scalp DPC. Libraries were constructed by RACE. Data came from a NextSeq 500. TCRdb reworked the public reads: Q25 trimming with fastp, MiXCR clone assembly, productive beta chains retained. A single entry per CDR3 protein holds the most common genes and DNA from its merged rows. For this sample the table gives around 50,000 distinct CDR3 sequences, of which more than 9% were detected only once. The ten most abundant clones make up 1.5% to 2% of the sample. The input for sequencing was whole blood, taken in connection with sensitization to the hapten diphenylcyclopropenone (DPC). Receptors were obtained from a woman in her forties or fifties with alopecia areata. Some clones in this sample may be carry-over from other donors' samples.

In its sample, this clonotype was seen many times. V usage is TRBV7-8 and J usage is TRBJ2-2; D remains unclear. V lost 2 bases, J lost 1 base, and 8 bases lay in between. CDR3 length: 15 residues. Germline assignment: CDR1 SGHVS and CDR2 FQNEAQ. CDR3: CASSLYTLNTGELFF. As DNA, the CDR3 is TGTGCCAGCAGCTTATATACCTTGAACACCGGGGAGCTGTTTTTT.

This clonotype was seen more than once but under ten times. The chain recombines TRBV12-3 or TRBV12-4 with TRBJ2-1, with a weak D call TRBD2 (5 bases). The CDR3 covers 11 residues. V was cut by 6 bases and J by 8 bases, with 8 bases left in between. CDR3 region: CASRSADEQFF. The CDR3 DNA reads TGTGCCAGCAGATCAGCGGATGAGCAGTTCTTC.

The chain is built from TRBV28 and TRBJ2-7; 8 bases line up with TRBD1. After removal of 5 bases from V and 2 bases from J, the junction contained 2 bases not matched to a gene. Germline V gene sequence: CDR1 MDHEN, CDR2 SYDVKM. This CDR3 spans 13 amino acids. The CDR3 region is CASSGQGPYEQYF. DNA for the CDR3: TGTGCCAGCAGTGGACAGGGTCCCTACGAGCAGTACTTC.

This clonotype was observed a few times. This sequence joins TRBV6-2 or TRBV6-3 and TRBJ2-7; 13 bases align to TRBD2. The CDR3 totals 14 residues. The J segment lost 6 bases and the V segment lost 5 bases, leaving 4 bases of the junction unmatched. Germline-derived CDR1 and CDR2 are MNHEY and SVGEGT. Written as DNA, the CDR3 is TGTGCCAGCAGTCTCGGACTAGCGGGAGCCGAGCAGTACTTC. Translated, it gives CASSLGLAGAEQYF.

A few counts support this clonotype. This chain links TRBV2 with TRBJ1-6, with D possibly matching TRBD1 (6 bases). V shed 3 bases and J shed 6 bases, with 9 bases lying between them. This CDR3 is 14 amino acids long. Germline CDR1 SNHLY, CDR2 FYNNEI. The CDR3 DNA reads TGTGCCAGCAGTGATCGCAGGGGTAATTCACCCCTCCACTTT. It encodes CASSDRRGNSPLHF.

This clonotype was detected many times. V gene TRBV4-3 combines with J gene TRBJ1-5, with 7 bases fitting TRBD1. The CDR3 is made up of 18 amino acids. The germline CDR1 and CDR2 sequences are LGHNA and YSLEER. V lost 0 bases, J lost 3 bases, and 11 bases stayed unmatched. As DNA, the CDR3 is TGCGCCAGCAGCCAAGATCGTATGTCAGGGGGTCTCAATCAGCCCCAGCATTTT. Protein: CASSQDRMSGGLNQPQHF.

This clonotype was counted ten times or more. This chain uses TRBV18 with TRBJ1-1; D unresolved. Trimming shortened V by 0 bases and J by 1 base, and 6 bases separated the two germline ends. The germline V gene has CDR1 KGHSH and CDR2 LQKENI. This CDR3 comprises 14 residues. The DNA for the CDR3 is TGTGCCAGCTCACCACCGGGTCAGAACACTGAAGCTTTCTTT. It is translated as CASSPPGQNTEAFF. The full variable domain, its missing parts supplied by reference TRBV18 and TRBJ1-1, is NAGVMQNPRHLVRRRGQEARLRCSPMKGHSHVYWYRQLPEEGLKFMVYLQKENIIDESGMPKERFSAEFPKEGPSILRIQQVVRGDSAAYFCASSPPGQNTEAFFGQGTRLTVV.

At least ten counts were recorded for this clonotype. V and J are TRBV7-8 and TRBJ1-5; no clear D. Germline loops: CDR1 SGHVS, CDR2 FQNEAQ. The CDR3 runs 15 residues. The V end lost 5 bases, the J end lost 2 bases, and 13 bases lay between the germline ends. The CDR3 nucleotides read TGTGCCAGCAGCCTGCTCGGTGAGGGCAATCAGCCCCAGCATTTT. Amino acids: CASSLLGEGNQPQHF.